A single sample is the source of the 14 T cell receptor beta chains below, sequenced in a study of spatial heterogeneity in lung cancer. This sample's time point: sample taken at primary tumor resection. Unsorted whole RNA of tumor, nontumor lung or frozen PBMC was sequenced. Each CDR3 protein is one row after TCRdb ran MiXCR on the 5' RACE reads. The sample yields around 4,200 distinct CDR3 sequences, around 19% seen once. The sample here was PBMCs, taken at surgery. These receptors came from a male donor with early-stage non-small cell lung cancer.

CDR3: CASSGDRDTEAFF. The CDR3 nucleotides read TGTGCCAGCAGTGGGGACAGGGACACTGAAGCTTTCTTT. The chain joins TRBV2 to TRBJ1-1, with 9 nucleotides matching TRBD1. From germline, CDR1 is SNHLY and CDR2 FYNNEI. Trimming cost V 4 bases and J 3 bases; bases outside gene matches: 0. The CDR3 is made up of 13 amino acids. Filled out from reference TRBV2 and TRBJ1-1, the complete variable domain reads EPEVTQTPSHQVTQMGQEVILRCVPISNHLYFYWYRQILGQKVEFLVSFYNNEISEKSEIFDDQFSVERPDGSNFTLKIRSTKLEDSAMYFCASSGDRDTEAFFGQGTRLTVV.

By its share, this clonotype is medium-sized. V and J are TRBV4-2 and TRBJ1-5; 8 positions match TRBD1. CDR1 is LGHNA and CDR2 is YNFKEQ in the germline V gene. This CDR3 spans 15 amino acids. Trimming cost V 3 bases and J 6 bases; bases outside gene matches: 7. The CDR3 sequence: CASSQADREFQPQHF. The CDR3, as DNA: TGTGCCAGCAGCCAGGCGGACAGGGAATTTCAGCCCCAGCATTTT.

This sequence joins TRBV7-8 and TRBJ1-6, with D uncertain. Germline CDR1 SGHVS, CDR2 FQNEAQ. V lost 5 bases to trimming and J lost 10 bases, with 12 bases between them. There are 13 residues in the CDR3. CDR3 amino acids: CASSQQKNSPLHF. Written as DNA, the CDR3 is TGTGCCAGCAGCCAACAAAAGAACTCACCCCTCCACTTT.

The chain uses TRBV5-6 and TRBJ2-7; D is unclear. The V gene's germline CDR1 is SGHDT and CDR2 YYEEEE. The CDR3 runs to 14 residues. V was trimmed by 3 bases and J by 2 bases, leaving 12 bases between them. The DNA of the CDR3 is TGTGCCAGCAGCTCTTCAGGTAGAACCTACGAGCAGTACTTC. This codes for CASSSSGRTYEQYF.

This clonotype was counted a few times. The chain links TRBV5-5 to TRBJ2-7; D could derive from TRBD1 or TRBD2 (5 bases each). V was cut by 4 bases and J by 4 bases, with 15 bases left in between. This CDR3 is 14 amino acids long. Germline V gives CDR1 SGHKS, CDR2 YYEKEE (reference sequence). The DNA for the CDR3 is TGTGCCAGCAGCCCGGGGCTATCTCGTTACGAGCAGTACTTC. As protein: CASSPGLSRYEQYF. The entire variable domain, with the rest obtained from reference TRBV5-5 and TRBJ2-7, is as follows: DAGVTQSPTHLIKTRGQQVTLRCSPISGHKSVSWYQQVLGQGPQFIFQYYEKEERGRGNFPDRFSARQFPNYSSELNVNALLLGDSALYLCASSPGLSRYEQYFGPGTRLTVT.

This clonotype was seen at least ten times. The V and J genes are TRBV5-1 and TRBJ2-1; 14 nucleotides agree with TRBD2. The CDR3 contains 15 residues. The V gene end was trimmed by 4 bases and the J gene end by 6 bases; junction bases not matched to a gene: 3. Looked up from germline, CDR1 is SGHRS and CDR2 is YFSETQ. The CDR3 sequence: CASSAGTSGGNEQFF. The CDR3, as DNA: TGCGCCAGCAGCGCCGGGACTAGCGGGGGCAATGAGCAGTTCTTC. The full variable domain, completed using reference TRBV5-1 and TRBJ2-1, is KAGVTQTPRYLIKTRGQQVTLSCSPISGHRSVSWYQQTPGQGLQFLFEYFSETQRNKGNFPGRFSGRQFSNSRSEMNVSTLELGDSALYLCASSAGTSGGNEQFFGPGTRLTVL.

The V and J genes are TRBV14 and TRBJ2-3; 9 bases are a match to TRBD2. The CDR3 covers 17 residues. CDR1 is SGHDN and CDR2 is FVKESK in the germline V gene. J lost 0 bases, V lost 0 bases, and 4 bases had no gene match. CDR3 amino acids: CASSQDRTSGSTDTQYF. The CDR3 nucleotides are TGTGCCAGCAGCCAAGACCGAACTAGCGGGAGCACAGATACGCAGTATTTT.

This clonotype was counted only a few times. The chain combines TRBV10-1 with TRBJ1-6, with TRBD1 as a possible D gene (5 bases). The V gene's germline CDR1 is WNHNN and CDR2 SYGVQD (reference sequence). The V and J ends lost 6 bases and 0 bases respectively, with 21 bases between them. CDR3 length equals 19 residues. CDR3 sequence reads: CASRKGLLPESSYNSPLHF. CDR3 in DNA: TGCGCCAGCAGAAAGGGACTCCTCCCGGAGTCCTCCTATAATTCACCCCTCCACTTT.

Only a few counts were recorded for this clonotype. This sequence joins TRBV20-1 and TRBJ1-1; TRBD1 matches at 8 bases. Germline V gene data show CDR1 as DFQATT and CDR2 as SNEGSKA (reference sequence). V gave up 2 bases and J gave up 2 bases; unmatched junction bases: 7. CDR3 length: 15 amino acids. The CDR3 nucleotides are TGCAGTGCTAGATCGGGATCAGGGGGCAACACTGAAGCTTTCTTT. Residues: CSARSGSGGNTEAFF.

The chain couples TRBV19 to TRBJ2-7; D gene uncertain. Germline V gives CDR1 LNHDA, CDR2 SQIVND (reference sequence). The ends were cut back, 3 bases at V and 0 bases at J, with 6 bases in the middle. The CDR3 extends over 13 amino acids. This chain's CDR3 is CASSITVSYEQYF. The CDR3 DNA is TGTGCCAGTAGTATTACAGTCTCCTACGAGCAGTACTTC.

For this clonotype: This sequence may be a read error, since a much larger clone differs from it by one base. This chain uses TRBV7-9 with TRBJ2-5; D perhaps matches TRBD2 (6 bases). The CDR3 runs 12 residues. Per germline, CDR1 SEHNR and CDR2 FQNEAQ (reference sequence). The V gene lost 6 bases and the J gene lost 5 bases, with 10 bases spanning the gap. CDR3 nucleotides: TGTGCCAGCAGACAGGAGGGGGAGACCCAGTACTTC. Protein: CASRQEGETQYF. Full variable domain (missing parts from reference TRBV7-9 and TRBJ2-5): DTGVSQNPRHKITKRGQNVTFRCDPISEHNRLYWYRQTLGQGPEFLTYFQNEAQLEKSRLLSDRFSAERPKGSFSTLEIQRTEQGDSAMYLCASRQEGETQYFGPGTRLLVL.

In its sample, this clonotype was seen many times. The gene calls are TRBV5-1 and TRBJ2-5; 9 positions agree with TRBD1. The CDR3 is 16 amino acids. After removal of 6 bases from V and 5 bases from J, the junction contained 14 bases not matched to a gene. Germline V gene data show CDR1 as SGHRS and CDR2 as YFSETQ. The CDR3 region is CASTLHGTGFFETQYF. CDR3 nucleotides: TGCGCCAGCACCCTACACGGGACAGGGTTTTTCGAGACCCAGTACTTC. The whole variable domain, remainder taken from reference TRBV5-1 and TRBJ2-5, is KAGVTQTPRYLIKTRGQQVTLSCSPISGHRSVSWYQQTPGQGLQFLFEYFSETQRNKGNFPGRFSGRQFSNSRSEMNVSTLELGDSALYLCASTLHGTGFFETQYFGPGTRLLVL.

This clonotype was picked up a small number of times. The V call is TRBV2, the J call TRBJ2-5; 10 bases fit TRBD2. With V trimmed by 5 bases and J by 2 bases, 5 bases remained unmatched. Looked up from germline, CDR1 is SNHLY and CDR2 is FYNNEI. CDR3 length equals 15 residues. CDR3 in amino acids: CASSRAGGLQETQYF. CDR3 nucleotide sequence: TGTGCCAGCAGTCGAGCGGGGGGGCTACAAGAGACCCAGTACTTC. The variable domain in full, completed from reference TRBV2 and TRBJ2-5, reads EPEVTQTPSHQVTQMGQEVILRCVPISNHLYFYWYRQILGQKVEFLVSFYNNEISEKSEIFDDQFSVERPDGSNFTLKIRSTKLEDSAMYFCASSRAGGLQETQYFGPGTRLLVL.

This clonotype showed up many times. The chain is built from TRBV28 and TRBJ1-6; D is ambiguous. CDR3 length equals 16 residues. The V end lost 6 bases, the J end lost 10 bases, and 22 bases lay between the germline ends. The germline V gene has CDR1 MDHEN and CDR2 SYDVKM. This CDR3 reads CASSSSRPRGSSPLHF. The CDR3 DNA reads TGTGCCAGCAGCTCTAGCCGACCCCGGGGTTCCTCACCCCTCCACTTT.